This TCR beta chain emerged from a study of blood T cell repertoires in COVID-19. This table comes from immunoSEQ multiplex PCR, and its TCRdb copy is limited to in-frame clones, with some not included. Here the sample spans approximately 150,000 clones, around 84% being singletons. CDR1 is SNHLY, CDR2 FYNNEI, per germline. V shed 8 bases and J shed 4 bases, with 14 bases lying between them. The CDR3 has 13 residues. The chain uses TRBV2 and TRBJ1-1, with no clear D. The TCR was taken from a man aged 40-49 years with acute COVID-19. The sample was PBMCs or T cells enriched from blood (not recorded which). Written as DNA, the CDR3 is TGTGCCAGCGCGAATGACTTGGGCACTGAAGCTTTCTTT. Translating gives CASANDLGTEAFF.